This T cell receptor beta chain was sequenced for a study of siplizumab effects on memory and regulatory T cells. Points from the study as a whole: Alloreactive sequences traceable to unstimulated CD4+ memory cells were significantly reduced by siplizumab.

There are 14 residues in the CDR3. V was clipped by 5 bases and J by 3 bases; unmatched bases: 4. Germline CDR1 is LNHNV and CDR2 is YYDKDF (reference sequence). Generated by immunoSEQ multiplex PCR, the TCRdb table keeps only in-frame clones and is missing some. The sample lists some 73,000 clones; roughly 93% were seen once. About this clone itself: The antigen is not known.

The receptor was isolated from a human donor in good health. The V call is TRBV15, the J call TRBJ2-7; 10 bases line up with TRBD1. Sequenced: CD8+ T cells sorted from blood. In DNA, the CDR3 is TGTGCCACCAGCGGCGGACAGGGGGGCTACGAGCAGTACTTC. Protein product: CATSGGQGGYEQYF.